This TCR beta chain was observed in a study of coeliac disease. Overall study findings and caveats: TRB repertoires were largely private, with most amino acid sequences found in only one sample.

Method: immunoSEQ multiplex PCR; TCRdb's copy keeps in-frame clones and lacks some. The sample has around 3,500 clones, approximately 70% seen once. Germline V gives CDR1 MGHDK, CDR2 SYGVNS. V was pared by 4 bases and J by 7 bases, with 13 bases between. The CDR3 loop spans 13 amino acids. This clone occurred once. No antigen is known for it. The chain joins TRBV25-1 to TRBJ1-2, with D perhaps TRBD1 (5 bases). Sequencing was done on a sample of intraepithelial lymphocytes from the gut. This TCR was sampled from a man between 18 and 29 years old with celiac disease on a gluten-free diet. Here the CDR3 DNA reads TGTGCCAGCAGTGCCCTGACAGTTGGTGGCTACACCTTC. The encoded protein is CASSALTVGGYTF.